This is a list of T cell receptor beta chains from one sample in a study of cytomegalovirus exposure and HLA in healthy donors. Assay: immunoSEQ multiplex PCR; the TCRdb copy retains only in-frame clones and omits some. The repertoire consists of about 78,000 clones, with roughly 95% occurring once and the leading ten covering 1.6%. The sequenced sample consisted of PBMCs. These receptors all stem from a man aged 18 to 35 in good health and CMV-seropositive. Both conserved end residues are trimmed from each CDR3.

j_call v_call cdr3_aa
TRBJ2-2 TRBV19 ASSISPAGIAGELF
TRBJ1-3 TRBV9 ASSPWRGQGADTIY
TRBJ1-4 TRBV7-9 ASSPRSGGQGGEKLF
TRBJ1-2 TRBV28 ASSFLSGTVKINGYT
TRBJ1-2 TRBV30 AWSTRKLNPNYGYT
TRBJ2-1 TRBV6-5 ASSLGQPSYNEQF
TRBJ2-6 TRBV19 ASSMGAGANVLT
TRBJ1-5 TRBV7-8 ASSLVRAGGHNQPQH
TRBJ2-7 TRBV7-9 ASSRAGGNSYEQY
TRBJ1-1 TRBV19 ASNEGEWNTEAF
TRBJ1-2 TRBV27 ASSLSSGDYGYT
TRBJ2-7 TRBV10-2 ASSDWGRKISYEQY
TRBJ2-7 TRBV18 ASSPLPTYEQY
TRBJ2-7 TRBV10-3 AIIKGQGVYEQY